The 25 T cell receptor beta chains below all came from one sample that was sequenced in a study of cytomegalovirus exposure and HLA in healthy donors. Clones were sequenced by immunoSEQ multiplex PCR, and TCRdb holds only the in-frame ones, with some missing. The table lists more than 80,000 clones, roughly nine tenths of them singletons, with around 1.7% in the top ten. The specimen sequenced was PBMCs. These receptors came from a woman aged 18-35 years in good health and CMV-seropositive.

The chain couples TRBV16 to TRBJ2-7; 9 bases fit TRBD2. Germline CDR1 is KGHSY and CDR2 is FQNENV. J gave up 5 bases and V 6 bases, and 11 bases lay outside the gene matches. The length of the CDR3 is 15 residues. CDR3 in DNA: TGTGCCAGCAGGCCCGCGCGGGGGGGCGTCAACGAGCAGTACGTC. It yields the protein CASRPARGGVNEQYV.

J is TRBJ2-1 and V is TRBV5-1; 8 bases are a match to TRBD2. This CDR3 is 15 amino acids long. The junction had 6 bases not matched to a gene; V was cut back by 3 bases and J by 4 bases. Germline CDR1 and CDR2: SGHRS and YFSETQ. The CDR3 DNA sequence: TGCGCCAGCAGCTACAGCGGGGGTCGTTACAATGAGCAGTTCTTC. Residues: CASSYSGGRYNEQFF.

This clone has only a few counts. The rearrangement links TRBV4-1 to TRBJ1-1, with D maybe TRBD1 (6 bases). Between the trimmed V and J ends, which lost 2 bases and 2 bases, there was a span of 27 bases. The length of the CDR3 is 20 residues. Germline CDR1 MGHRA, CDR2 YSYEKL. The CDR3 nucleotides read TGCGCCAGCAGCCAAAGGACGGGGGGCGGAACCGCAACAGGTAACACTGAAGCTTTCTTT. Translating gives CASSQRTGGGTATGNTEAFF.

This clone appeared once. V usage is TRBV28 and J usage is TRBJ2-3, with unresolved D. The germline V gene encodes CDR1 MDHEN and CDR2 SYDVKM. V gave up 5 bases and J gave up 2 bases, with 11 bases separating them. The CDR3 runs 14 residues. CDR3 region: CASSPLVDTDTQYF. In DNA form, the CDR3 reads TGTGCCAGCAGTCCTCTAGTCGACACAGATACGCAGTATTTT.

This rearrangement joins TRBV2 to TRBJ2-7; perhaps TRBD1 as D (5 bases). Between the trimmed V and J ends, which lost 7 bases and 2 bases, there was a span of 15 bases. Germline CDR1 is SNHLY and CDR2 is FYNNEI. This CDR3 region has 14 residues. DNA of the CDR3: TGTGCCAGCACTGGACCCGACAGACCCTACGAGCAGTACTTC. Encoded protein: CASTGPDRPYEQYF.

The chain combines TRBV2 with TRBJ1-6, with 9 bases aligning to TRBD1. The CDR3 totals 14 residues. Germline loops: CDR1 SNHLY, CDR2 FYNNEI. Trimming at V came to 5 bases and at J to 9 bases, leaving 5 bases not matched to a gene. The CDR3: CASSPGTGLSPLHF. CDR3 sequence (DNA): TGTGCCAGCAGTCCCGGGACAGGGCTTTCACCCCTCCACTTT. Looking up the rest from reference TRBV2 and TRBJ1-6 gives the full variable domain: EPEVTQTPSHQVTQMGQEVILRCVPISNHLYFYWYRQILGQKVEFLVSFYNNEISEKSEIFDDQFSVERPDGSNFTLKIRSTKLEDSAMYFCASSPGTGLSPLHFGNGTRLTVT.

The chain uses TRBV6-1 and TRBJ2-2; possible D gene TRBD1, 7 bases. The CDR3 is made up of 14 amino acids. Germline values: CDR1 MNHNS, CDR2 SASEGT. Trimming removed 11 bases from V and 6 bases from J, with 19 bases in between. The CDR3 loop is CADGGQGESGELFF. In DNA, the CDR3 is TGTGCCGACGGAGGGCAGGGGGAGTCCGGGGAGCTGTTTTTT.

Written as DNA, the CDR3 is TGCGCCAGCAGCTTGGGGGGACAGACGAACACCGGGGAGCTGTTTTTT. This encodes CASSLGGQTNTGELFF. This rearrangement joins TRBV5-1 to TRBJ2-2, with 7 positions matching TRBD1. This CDR3 has 16 amino acids. From germline, CDR1 is SGHRS and CDR2 YFSETQ. J was trimmed by 0 bases and V by 0 bases; bases with no gene match: 2.

The CDR3 bases are TGTGCCAGCAGCTTCGACAGGAAACGCACAGATACGCAGTATTTT. Protein sequence: CASSFDRKRTDTQYF. This sequence joins TRBV7-8 and TRBJ2-3; D is perhaps TRBD1 (6 bases). V lost 3 bases and J 1 base, leaving 11 bases between the germline ends. The CDR3 runs to 15 residues. Germline V lookup: CDR1 SGHVS, CDR2 FQNEAQ. Supplemented by reference TRBV7-8 and TRBJ2-3, the full variable domain reads GAGVSQSPRYKVAKRGQDVALRCDPISGHVSLFWYQQALGQGPEFLTYFQNEAQLDKSGLPSDRFFAERPEGSVSTLKIQRTQQEDSAVYLCASSFDRKRTDTQYFGPGTRLTVL.

The CDR3 here is CSVGYGTSGVDTQYF. CDR3 nucleotide sequence: TGCAGCGTTGGATATGGGACTAGCGGGGTGGATACGCAGTATTTT. The chain employs TRBV29-1 and TRBJ2-3; 13 bases align to TRBD2. The CDR3 loop spans 15 amino acids. CDR1 is SQVTM, CDR2 ANQGSEA, per germline. J gave up 6 bases and V 4 bases, and 7 bases lay outside the gene matches.

The gene calls are TRBV13 and TRBJ1-2; TRBD1 agrees at 11 bases. The J segment lost 6 bases and the V segment lost 0 bases, leaving 6 bases of the junction unmatched. The germline gives CDR1 PRHDT, CDR2 FYEKMQ (reference sequence). The CDR3 is 16 amino acids. The CDR3 DNA follows: TGTGCCAGCAGCTTAGGACTCCGGGACAGGGGGGATGGCTACACCTTC. It specifies CASSLGLRDRGDGYTF.

This chain links TRBV4-1 with TRBJ1-2; D is possibly TRBD1 (6 bases). Deletions cut 0 bases from V and 4 bases from J, with 9 bases between. Germline-derived CDR1 and CDR2 are MGHRA and YSYEKL. The CDR3 spans 14 residues. The DNA of the CDR3 is TGCGCCAGCAGCCAAGAGCACAGGGCCTATGGCTACACCTTC. Translation: CASSQEHRAYGYTF.

This sequence joins TRBV7-8 and TRBJ2-5; 8 nucleotides match TRBD1. J was trimmed by 2 bases and V by 8 bases; bases with no gene match: 4. Germline V gene lookup returns CDR1 SGHVS and CDR2 FQNEAQ. There are 13 residues in the CDR3. DNA for the CDR3: TGTGCCAGCGGCCGACAGGGGCAAGAGACCCAGTACTTC. As protein: CASGRQGQETQYF.

The chain couples TRBV5-6 to TRBJ2-1; D possibly corresponds to TRBD2 (7 bases). The CDR3 has 13 residues. V gave up 1 base and J gave up 9 bases, with 11 bases separating them. Germline lookup yields CDR1 SGHDT and CDR2 YYEEEE. CDR3 amino acids: CASSLWGGSEQFF. The DNA for the CDR3 is TGTGCCAGCAGCTTGTGGGGGGGCAGTGAGCAGTTCTTC.

The V gene is TRBV28, the J gene TRBJ2-6; 8 positions agree with TRBD1. V trimming: 7 bases; J trimming: 0 bases; junction bases outside the gene matches: 2. CDR3 length: 15 residues. Germline CDR1 is MDHEN and CDR2 is SYDVKM. CDR3: CASKTGGSGANVLTF. The CDR3 DNA is TGTGCCAGCAAAACAGGGGGCTCTGGGGCCAACGTCCTGACTTTC.

The chain is built from TRBV9 and TRBJ2-3; D is undetermined. This CDR3 comprises 14 residues. The germline V gene has CDR1 SGDLS and CDR2 YYNGEE. Trimming removed 4 bases from V and 2 bases from J, with 11 bases in between. The CDR3 nucleotides are TGTGCCAGCAGCCCTTCTAGAAACACAGATACGCAGTATTTT. Encoded protein: CASSPSRNTDTQYF.

V usage is TRBV5-4 and J usage is TRBJ2-7, with 9 bases fitting TRBD1. Germline assignment: CDR1 SGHNT and CDR2 YYREEE (reference sequence). J lost 5 bases, V lost 4 bases, and 10 bases had no gene match. There are 15 residues in the CDR3. The CDR3 here is CASSPAGTGFHEQYF. In nucleotides, the CDR3 is TGTGCCAGCAGCCCCGCCGGGACAGGGTTCCACGAGCAGTACTTC.

This rearrangement joins TRBV7-9 to TRBJ2-3; 9 bases map to TRBD1. The CDR3 is 13 amino acids. After removal of 6 bases from V and 4 bases from J, the junction contained 2 bases not matched to a gene. The germline CDR1 and CDR2 sequences are SEHNR and FQNEAQ (reference sequence). Here the CDR3 DNA reads TGTGCCAGCAGGACAGGGGGGGCAGATACGCAGTATTTT. Protein: CASRTGGADTQYF. Full variable domain (outside the CDR3, taken from reference TRBV7-9 and TRBJ2-3): DTGVSQNPRHKITKRGQNVTFRCDPISEHNRLYWYRQTLGQGPEFLTYFQNEAQLEKSRLLSDRFSAERPKGSFSTLEIQRTEQGDSAMYLCASRTGGADTQYFGPGTRLTVL.

This chain joins TRBV28 and TRBJ1-2; D gene unclear. V lost 11 bases to trimming and J lost 7 bases, with 14 bases between them. CDR1 is MDHEN, CDR2 SYDVKM, per germline. This CDR3 has 11 amino acids. CDR3 bases: TGTGCCTCCGGGAGATATGTTGGCTACACCTTC. It encodes CASGRYVGYTF.

The CDR3 DNA is TGTGCCAGTAGTATAGCAGGGCTAATGGAGCCCCAGCATTTT. Its protein is CASSIAGLMEPQHF. The chain links TRBV19 to TRBJ1-5; D might be TRBD1 (5 bases). CDR3 length: 14 amino acids. CDR1 is LNHDA and CDR2 is SQIVND in the germline V gene (reference sequence). Trimming removed 1 base at V and 8 bases at J, with 12 bases between.

This chain links TRBV5-4 with TRBJ2-7; D is unclear. The germline V gene has CDR1 SGHNT and CDR2 YYREEE (reference sequence). Trimming pared 0 bases from V and 1 base from J, leaving 2 bases between. CDR3 size: 12 residues. The CDR3: CASSLASYEQYF. Here the CDR3 DNA reads TGTGCCAGCAGCTTGGCGTCCTACGAGCAGTACTTC.

This clone was counted once. This chain uses TRBV28 with TRBJ1-4; no firm D call. Germline V gene lookup returns CDR1 MDHEN and CDR2 SYDVKM. The V end lost 8 bases, the J end lost 7 bases, and 14 bases lay between the germline ends. CDR3 length: 13 amino acids. The CDR3 nucleotides are TGTGCCAGCTTAACAGAGGGTAGTGAAAAACTGTTTTTT. It is translated as CASLTEGSEKLFF. Full variable domain (outside the CDR3, taken from reference TRBV28 and TRBJ1-4): DVKVTQSSRYLVKRTGEKVFLECVQDMDHENMFWYRQDPGLGLRLIYFSYDVKMKEKGDIPEGYSVSREKKERFSLILESASTNQTSMYLCASLTEGSEKLFFGSGTQLSVL.

V usage is TRBV11-2 and J usage is TRBJ2-5, with 7 nucleotides matching TRBD2. V lost 5 bases and J lost 7; bases outside the gene matches: 19. The CDR3 is 17 amino acids. The V gene's germline CDR1 is SGHAT and CDR2 FQNNGV. CDR3 sequence reads: CASSTRRRSGAHGTQYF. The DNA for the CDR3 is TGTGCCAGCAGCACACGGCGTAGGAGCGGGGCCCACGGGACCCAGTACTTC.

This clone appeared once. The genes are TRBV7-9 and TRBJ2-5; 9 bases line up with TRBD1. Looked up from germline, CDR1 is SEHNR and CDR2 is FQNEAQ (reference sequence). The CDR3 totals 15 residues. V lost 5 bases to trimming and J lost 4 bases; unmatched junction nucleotides: 8. The CDR3 bases are TGTGCCAGCAGCCCGCACAGGGGGCTAGGAGAGACCCAGTACTTC. The encoded protein is CASSPHRGLGETQYF.

V usage is TRBV27 and J usage is TRBJ2-1; 9 positions agree with TRBD2. Germline CDR1 reads MNHEY; CDR2 reads SMNVEV (reference sequence). Trimming cost V 5 bases and J 8 bases; bases outside gene matches: 13. This CDR3 is 16 amino acids long. The CDR3 region is CASSKIGGGASYEQFF. CDR3 DNA: TGTGCCAGCAGTAAAATCGGCGGGGGGGCCTCATATGAGCAGTTCTTC.